The next 10 T cell receptor beta chains were all read from a single sample in a study of identical twins. A single record per CDR3 protein comes from TCRdb applying MiXCR to the 5' RACE reads. The table records 260,000 or so distinct CDR3 sequences, 7.5% of them present only once. The same data also went into a second study, on yellow fever vaccine responses in identical twins.

Sequencing was performed on CD8+ T cells sorted from blood. These receptors came from a woman between 18 and 29 years old in good health.

This clonotype was seen at least ten times. V gene TRBV20-1 combines with J gene TRBJ2-1; 10 positions agree with TRBD2. The germline V gene encodes CDR1 DFQATT and CDR2 SNEGSKA (reference sequence). J lost 8 bases, V lost 5 bases, and 9 bases had no gene match. CDR3 length equals 14 residues. The CDR3 region is CSAGGGTSADEQFF. As DNA, the CDR3 is TGCAGTGCTGGAGGAGGGACTAGCGCGGATGAGCAGTTCTTC.

This clonotype has just a few counts. V and J are TRBV25-1 and TRBJ2-3, with D tentatively TRBD1 (6 bases). CDR1 is MGHDK and CDR2 is SYGVNS in the germline V gene. V was cut by 2 bases and J by 7 bases, with 19 bases left in between. The CDR3 consists of 16 residues. The CDR3 sequence is CASSEPRTDLRNTQYF. The CDR3 DNA reads as TGTGCCAGCAGTGAACCCCGGACAGACCTTAGGAATACGCAGTATTTT. The entire variable domain, with the rest obtained from reference TRBV25-1 and TRBJ2-3, is as follows: EADIYQTPRYLVIGTGKKITLECSQTMGHDKMYWYQQDPGMELHLIHYSYGVNSTEKGDLSSESTVSRIRTEHFPLTLESARPSHTSQYLCASSEPRTDLRNTQYFGPGTRLTVL.

V gene TRBV20-1 combines with J gene TRBJ2-3, with a tentative D call TRBD2 (7 bases). Per germline, CDR1 DFQATT and CDR2 SNEGSKA (reference sequence). The CDR3 sequence is 14 residues long. Trimming removed 0 bases from V and 7 bases from J, with 14 bases in between. In DNA form, the CDR3 reads TGCAGTGCTAGAGATACGGGGGGCACGAATACGCAGTATTTT. Translating gives CSARDTGGTNTQYF.

This clonotype was counted many times. V and J are TRBV12-3 or TRBV12-4 and TRBJ2-2; D unclear. Trimming stripped 7 bases from V and 3 bases from J, with 9 bases between. The CDR3 is 13 amino acids. In DNA form, the CDR3 reads TGTGCCAGCACCCAAGGGTACACCGGGGAGCTGTTTTTT. It specifies CASTQGYTGELFF.

This clonotype turned up a few times. The chain carries TRBV20-1 and TRBJ2-1, with D tentatively TRBD1 or TRBD2 (5 bases each). Germline CDR1 is DFQATT and CDR2 is SNEGSKA (reference sequence). The V end was cut by 0 bases, the J end by 8 bases, with 20 bases between. This CDR3 has 16 amino acids. CDR3 bases: TGCAGTGCTAGAGAGGGACCGGGACCAGGTCGATATGAGCAGTTCTTC. This codes for CSAREGPGPGRYEQFF.

CDR3 coding DNA: TGTGCCAGCAGCGTAGCCGGGGGGGTTTACAATGAGCAGTTCTTC. This translates into CASSVAGGVYNEQFF. This chain connects TRBV9 to TRBJ2-1; 8 nucleotides agree with TRBD2. Trimming at V came to 0 bases and at J to 4 bases, leaving 3 bases not matched to a gene. The CDR3 is 15 amino acids. Per germline, CDR1 SGDLS and CDR2 YYNGEE.

This clonotype was detected a few times. The chain links TRBV5-1 to TRBJ2-5; 7 bases are a match to TRBD1. This CDR3 spans 14 amino acids. V trimming: 0 bases; J trimming: 5 bases; junction bases outside the gene matches: 4. Germline loops: CDR1 SGHRS, CDR2 YFSETQ. Here the CDR3 reads CASSLATGVETQYF. The CDR3 DNA follows: TGCGCCAGCAGCTTGGCCACAGGGGTGGAGACCCAGTACTTC.

The sample holds a few counts of this clonotype. V is TRBV10-3 and J is TRBJ2-7, with D hard to call. Germline CDR1 is ENHRY and CDR2 is SYGVKD. The CDR3 extends over 13 amino acids. The V end lost 0 bases, the J end lost 3 bases, and 6 bases lay between the germline ends. The CDR3 loop is CAISESQFYEQYV. Here the CDR3 DNA reads TGTGCCATCAGTGAGTCTCAGTTCTACGAGCAGTACGTC.

This chain joins TRBV29-1 and TRBJ2-2; D remains ambiguous. Deletions cut 4 bases from V and 2 bases from J, with 5 bases between. There are 12 residues in the CDR3. Germline loops: CDR1 SQVTM, CDR2 ANQGSEA. CDR3 loop: CSVVDNTGELFF. DNA for the CDR3: TGCAGCGTTGTCGACAACACCGGGGAGCTGTTTTTT.

This sequence joins TRBV7-9 and TRBJ2-2, with TRBD2 matching 12 bases. The CDR3 is 17 amino acids. Germline V gene data show CDR1 as SEHNR and CDR2 as FQNEAQ (reference sequence). Trimming cost V 7 bases and J 1 base; bases outside gene matches: 7. The CDR3 nucleotides read TGTGCCAGCACCCAATCTAGCGGGAGGGTGAACACCGGGGAGCTGTTTTTT. Amino acid sequence: CASTQSSGRVNTGELFF.